This note documents a single T cell receptor beta chain sequence. Profiled with immunoSEQ multiplex PCR; TCRdb holds only in-frame clones, not every one. The table shows 2 million or so clones, with roughly 94% occurring only once. These data come from a study of shared clonotypes between healthy human individuals. Germline CDR1 reads PRHDT; CDR2 reads FYEKMQ (reference sequence). V was trimmed by 8 bases and J by 4 bases, leaving 11 bases between them. The length of the CDR3 is 12 residues. Sequenced sample: naive CD4+ T cells sorted from blood. The subset is: CD45RA+ positively selected. The chain has TRBV13 and TRBJ1-2, with D possibly being TRBD1 (5 bases). The TCR originated in a man aged 18-30 years in good health. CDR3 bases: TGTGCCAGCCGACAGTCAGTCTATGGCTACACCTTC. It yields the protein CASRQSVYGYTF.